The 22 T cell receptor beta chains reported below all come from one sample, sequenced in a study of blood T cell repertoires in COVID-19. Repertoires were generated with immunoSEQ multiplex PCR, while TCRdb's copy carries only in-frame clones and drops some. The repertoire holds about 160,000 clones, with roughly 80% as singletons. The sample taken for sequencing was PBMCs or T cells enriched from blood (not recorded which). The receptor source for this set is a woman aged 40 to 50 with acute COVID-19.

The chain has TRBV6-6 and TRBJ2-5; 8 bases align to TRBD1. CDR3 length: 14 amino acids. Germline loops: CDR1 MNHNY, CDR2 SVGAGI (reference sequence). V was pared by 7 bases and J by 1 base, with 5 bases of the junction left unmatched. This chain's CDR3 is CASTSQGAQETQYF. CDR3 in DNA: TGTGCCAGCACTTCCCAGGGGGCCCAAGAGACCCAGTACTTC.

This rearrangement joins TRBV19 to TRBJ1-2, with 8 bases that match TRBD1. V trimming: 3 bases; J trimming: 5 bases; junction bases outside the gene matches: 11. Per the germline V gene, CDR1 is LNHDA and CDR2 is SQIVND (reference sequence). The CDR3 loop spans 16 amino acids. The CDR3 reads CASSMRTGRNVYGYTF. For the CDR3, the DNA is TGTGCCAGTAGTATGCGGACAGGGAGAAATGTTTATGGCTACACCTTC.

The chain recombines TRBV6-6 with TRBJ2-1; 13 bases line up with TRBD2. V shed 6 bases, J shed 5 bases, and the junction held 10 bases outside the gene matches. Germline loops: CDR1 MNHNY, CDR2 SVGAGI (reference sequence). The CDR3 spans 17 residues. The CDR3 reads CASRRPLAGGPDNEQFF. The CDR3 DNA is TGTGCCAGCAGACGACCACTAGCGGGAGGGCCCGACAATGAGCAGTTCTTC.

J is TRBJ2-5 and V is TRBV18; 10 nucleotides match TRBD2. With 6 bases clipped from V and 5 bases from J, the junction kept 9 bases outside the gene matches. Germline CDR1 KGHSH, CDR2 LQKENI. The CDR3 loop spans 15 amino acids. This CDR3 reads CASSPLAGEWETQYF. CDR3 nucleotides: TGTGCCAGCTCGCCTCTAGCGGGGGAGTGGGAGACCCAGTACTTC.

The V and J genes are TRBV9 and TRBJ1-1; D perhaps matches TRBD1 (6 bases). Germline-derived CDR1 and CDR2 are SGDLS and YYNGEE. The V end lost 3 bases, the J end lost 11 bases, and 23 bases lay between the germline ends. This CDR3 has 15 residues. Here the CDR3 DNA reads TGTGCCAGCAGCGCCCCTGGGGGGGGCCCCCCCCCGGCTTTCTTT. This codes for CASSAPGGGPPPAFF. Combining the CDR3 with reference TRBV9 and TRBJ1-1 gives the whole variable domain DSGVTQTPKHLITATGQRVTLRCSPRSGDLSVYWYQQSLDQGLQFLIQYYNGEERAKGNILERFSAQQFPDLHSELNLSSLELGDSALYFCASSAPGGGPPPAFFGQGTRLTVV.

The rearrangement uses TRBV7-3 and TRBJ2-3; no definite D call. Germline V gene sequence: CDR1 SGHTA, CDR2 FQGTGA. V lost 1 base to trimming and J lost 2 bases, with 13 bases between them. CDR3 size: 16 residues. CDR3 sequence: CASSLMGTDNTDTQYF. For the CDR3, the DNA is TGTGCCAGCAGCTTAATGGGCACTGACAACACAGATACGCAGTATTTT.

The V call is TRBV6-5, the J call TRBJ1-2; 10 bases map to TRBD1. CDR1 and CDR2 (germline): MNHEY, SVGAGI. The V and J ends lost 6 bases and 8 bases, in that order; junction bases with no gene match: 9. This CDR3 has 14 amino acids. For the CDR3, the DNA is TGTGCCAGCAGCGGGGGGACAGGGGATCCCGGCTACACCTTC. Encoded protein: CASSGGTGDPGYTF.

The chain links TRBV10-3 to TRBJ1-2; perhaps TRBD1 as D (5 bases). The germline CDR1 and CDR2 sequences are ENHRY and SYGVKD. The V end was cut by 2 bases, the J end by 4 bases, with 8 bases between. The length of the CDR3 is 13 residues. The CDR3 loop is CAISEDSLYGYTF. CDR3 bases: TGTGCCATCAGTGAGGACAGTCTCTATGGCTACACCTTC.

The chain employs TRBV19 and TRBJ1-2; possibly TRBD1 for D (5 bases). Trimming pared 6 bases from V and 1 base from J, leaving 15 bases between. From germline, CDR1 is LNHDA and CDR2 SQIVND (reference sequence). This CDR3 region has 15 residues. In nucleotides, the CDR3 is TGTGCCAGTAGGGCGGGGGAACGGATTAACTATGGCTACACCTTC. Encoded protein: CASRAGERINYGYTF.

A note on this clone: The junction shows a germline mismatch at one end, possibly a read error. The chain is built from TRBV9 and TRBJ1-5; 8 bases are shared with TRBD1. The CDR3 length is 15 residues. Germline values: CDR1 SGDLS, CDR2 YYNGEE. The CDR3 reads CASSVRTGRNRPQHF. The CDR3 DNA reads TGTGCCAGCAGCGTACGGACAGGGAGAAATCGGCCCCAGCATTTT.

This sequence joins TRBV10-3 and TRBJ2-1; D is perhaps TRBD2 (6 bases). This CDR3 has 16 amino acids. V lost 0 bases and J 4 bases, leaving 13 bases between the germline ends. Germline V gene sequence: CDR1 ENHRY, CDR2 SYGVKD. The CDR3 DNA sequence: TGTGCCATCAGTGAGTCTGATGGGGCGGGATACAATGAGCAGTTCTTC. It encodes CAISESDGAGYNEQFF.

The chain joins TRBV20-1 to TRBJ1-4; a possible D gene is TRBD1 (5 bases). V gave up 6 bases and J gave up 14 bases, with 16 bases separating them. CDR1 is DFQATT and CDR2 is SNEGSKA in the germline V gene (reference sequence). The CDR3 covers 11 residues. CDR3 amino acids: CSAPTALGLFF. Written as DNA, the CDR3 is TGCAGTGCCCCGACAGCTCTCGGCCTGTTTTTT.

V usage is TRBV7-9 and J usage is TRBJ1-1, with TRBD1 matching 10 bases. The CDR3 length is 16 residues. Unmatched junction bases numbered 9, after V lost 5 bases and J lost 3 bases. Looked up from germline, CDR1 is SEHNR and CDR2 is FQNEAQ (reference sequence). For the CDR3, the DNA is TGTGCCAGCAGCCCGGGACAGGGGCTATCCGACACTGAAGCTTTCTTT. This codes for CASSPGQGLSDTEAFF.

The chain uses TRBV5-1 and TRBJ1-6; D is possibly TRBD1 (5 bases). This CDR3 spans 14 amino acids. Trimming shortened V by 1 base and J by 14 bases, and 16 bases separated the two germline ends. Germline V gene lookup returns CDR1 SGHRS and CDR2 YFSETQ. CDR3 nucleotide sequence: TGCGCCAGCAGCTTGCAGGGCCCCGGTGAGGCCCTCCACTTT. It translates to CASSLQGPGEALHF.

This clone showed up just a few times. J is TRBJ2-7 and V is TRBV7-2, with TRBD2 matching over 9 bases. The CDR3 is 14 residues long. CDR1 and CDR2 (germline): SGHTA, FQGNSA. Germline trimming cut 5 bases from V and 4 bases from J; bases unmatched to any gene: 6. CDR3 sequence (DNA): TGTGCCAGCAGCGTACAGACTAGCGGTTACGAGCAGTACTTC. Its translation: CASSVQTSGYEQYF.

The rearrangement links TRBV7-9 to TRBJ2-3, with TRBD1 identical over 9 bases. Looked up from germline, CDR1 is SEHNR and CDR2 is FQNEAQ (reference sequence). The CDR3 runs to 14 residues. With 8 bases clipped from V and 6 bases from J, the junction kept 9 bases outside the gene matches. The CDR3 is CASHPGQGYDTQYF. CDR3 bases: TGTGCCAGCCACCCCGGACAGGGGTACGATACGCAGTATTTT. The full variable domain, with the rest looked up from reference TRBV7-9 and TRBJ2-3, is DTGVSQNPRHKITKRGQNVTFRCDPISEHNRLYWYRQTLGQGPEFLTYFQNEAQLEKSRLLSDRFSAERPKGSFSTLEIQRTEQGDSAMYLCASHPGQGYDTQYFGPGTRLTVL.

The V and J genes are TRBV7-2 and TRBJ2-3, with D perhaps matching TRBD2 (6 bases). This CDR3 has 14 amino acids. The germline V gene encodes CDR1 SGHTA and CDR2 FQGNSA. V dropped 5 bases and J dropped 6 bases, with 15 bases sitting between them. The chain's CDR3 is CASSRARRGDTQYF. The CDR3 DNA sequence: TGTGCCAGCAGCCGCGCTCGCCGGGGGGATACGCAGTATTTT.

The CDR3 spells CAGMGQVNSPLHF. The CDR3, as DNA: TGTGCCGGGATGGGACAGGTGAATTCACCCCTCCACTTT. This chain joins TRBV6-5 and TRBJ1-6; 8 bases are a match to TRBD1. There are 13 residues in the CDR3. Germline V gene data show CDR1 as MNHEY and CDR2 as SVGAGI. Trimming removed 11 bases from V and 7 bases from J; junction bases left unmatched: 7.

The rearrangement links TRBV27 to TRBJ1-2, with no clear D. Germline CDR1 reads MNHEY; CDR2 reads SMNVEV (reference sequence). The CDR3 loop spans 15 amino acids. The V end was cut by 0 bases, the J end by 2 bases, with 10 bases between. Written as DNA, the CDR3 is TGTGCCAGCAGTTTATCGAACGGGAGGAACTATGGCTACACCTTC. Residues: CASSLSNGRNYGYTF.

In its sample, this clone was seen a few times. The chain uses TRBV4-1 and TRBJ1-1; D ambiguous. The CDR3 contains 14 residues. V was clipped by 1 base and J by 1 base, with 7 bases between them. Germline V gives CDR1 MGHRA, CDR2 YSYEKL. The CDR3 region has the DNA TGCGCCAGCAGCCAAGCGGTTTGGAACACTGAAGCTTTCTTT. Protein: CASSQAVWNTEAFF.

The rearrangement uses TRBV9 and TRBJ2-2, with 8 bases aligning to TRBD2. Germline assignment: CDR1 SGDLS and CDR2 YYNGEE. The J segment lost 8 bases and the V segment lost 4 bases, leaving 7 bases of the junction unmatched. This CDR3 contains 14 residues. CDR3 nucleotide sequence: TGTGCCAGCAGCCCAAGCGGGAGTGGAGGGGAGCTGTTTTTT. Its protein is CASSPSGSGGELFF.

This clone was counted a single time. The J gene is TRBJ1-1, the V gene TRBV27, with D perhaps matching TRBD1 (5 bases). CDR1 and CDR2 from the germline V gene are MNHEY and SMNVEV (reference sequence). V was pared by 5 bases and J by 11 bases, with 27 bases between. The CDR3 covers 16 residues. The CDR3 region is CASSHSRDSSTIGAFF. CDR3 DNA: TGTGCCAGCAGTCATTCGAGGGACTCTTCAACTATTGGGGCTTTCTTT.